The following is a T cell receptor (beta chain) sequence with its context. The table lists this clonotype with a few counts. This receptor's antigen is unknown. Base qualities were left out, and no much larger clone turns up one base away. The library relied on 5' RACE. These reads were obtained on an Illumina HiSeq 2500. A second about 7 to 12 cycle PCR used a sample-barcoded 5' primer and a J-beta primer mix. Each TCR beta cDNA molecule received a unique molecular identifier from a template-switch 5' adaptor carrying 12 random nucleotides. Each sample yielded at least 2.5 million CDR3-containing paired-end reads. First-strand cDNA was synthesized from all RNA with the Mint cDNA synthesis kit, primed by a TRBC-specific oligonucleotide. All cDNA was treated with uracil-DNA glycosylase and then went through a first 18-cycle PCR with the universal primers M1SS and BC2_uni_R. The study's processing was this. For normalization, 1 million high-quality reads were randomly selected from each sample, with every read carrying a distinct molecular identifier. Reads with shared molecular identifiers were discarded instead of being binned into consensus sequences. MiTCR, set to a Q25 quality threshold and the strictest error-elimination algorithm, was used for CDR3 identification, clonotype clustering and error correction. A nonparametric unseen species model with Euler transformation was used to estimate a lower bound on total TCR beta diversity. TCRdb's own reprocessing of the public reads used fastp at Q25 and MiXCR and kept productive beta chains. Identical CDR3 protein sequences are pooled into one entry, listed with their most common genes and DNA. TCRdb, not the authors, supplied the V and J calls. Counted in this sample were about 1.4 million distinct CDR3 sequences; 59% of them appeared once. 5% to 7% of the sample is held by the ten biggest clonotypes.

The entry originates in a study of blood T cells in healthy people across ages (dated by TCRdb to the mid-2010s). About the full investigation: In model experiments, template switching captured about one uniquely barcoded TCR beta cDNA molecule for every two T cells. The study analyzed two additional independent replicas of 1 million unique cDNA reads from the same blood draw for two donors, one aged 18 to 29 and one aged 80 or older. The study measured age-related changes in TCR beta repertoire diversity using deep sequencing normalized with unique cDNA molecular identifiers. Four age groups were formed from the donors: young (average roughly 16 years), middle-aged (just under 40), aged (roughly 59) and long-lived (less than 85). To avoid experimental bias, donors of different ages were randomly spread across the sequencing lanes.

Study-wide conclusions, independent of this receptor: A strong correlation was found between observed TCR beta diversity and the percentage of naive T cells measured by flow cytometry. The long-lived group showed more naive CD4+ T cells, fewer expanded clones and increased TCR diversity than the aged group, suggesting age selection. Donor CMV infection status was unknown, potentially confounding age-related changes in expanded clonotypes. Observed TCR beta diversity per million T cells fell roughly linearly with age, and a significant reduction was already apparent by age around 40. Bulk unsorted PBMC profiling prevented conclusive comparison of naive and antigen-experienced compartments. Estimates of total diversity based on one million sequenced T cells were regarded as lower bounds and as underestimates.

Donors were 39 systemically healthy Caucasian individuals from Russia aged 6 to 90 years. Each donor gave around 9.5 milliliters of peripheral blood, collected into EDTA-treated Vacutainer tubes. Ficoll-Paque density-gradient centrifugation was used to isolate PBMCs, with at least 6.5 million per sample. Total RNA was extracted from PBMCs with Trizol reagent, with at least 5.5 micrograms obtained per sample. For every donor, flow cytometry on a PBMC aliquot measured the percentage of naive CD45RAhigh/CD27high T cells. The source material was blood. The sequence came from a man between 18 and 29 years old in good health.

The CDR3 protein sequence reads: CASSGLIGLEQYF. The DNA sequence reads TGTGCCAGCAGCGGATTAATCGGTCTCGAGCAGTACTTC. The chain is encoded by TRBV9 joined to TRBJ2-4; the D gene remains uncertain. Gene TRBJ2-7 matches the end of the DNA better, so the J call may be wrong. Spanning cysteine to phenylalanine, the CDR3 consists of 13 amino acids. The read is trimmed to its CDR3 DNA, 39 bases read in frame from base 1. Via the germline V gene, CDR1 is SGDLS and CDR2 YYNGEE.